The present TCR beta chain was sequenced within a study of blood T cell repertoires in COVID-19. Study in general: Material from acute and convalescent COVID-19 was sourced from the United States, Italy and Spain. Sample material is recorded as cDNA or gDNA derived from T cells, B-cell-depleted T cells, or PBMCs.

CDR3 size: 15 residues. The V end lost 0 bases, the J end lost 8 bases, and 16 bases lay between the germline ends. Germline V gene lookup returns CDR1 SGHAT and CDR2 FQNNGV. Original data processing: Amplified reference gene primers provided the basis for estimating nucleated cell counts. Method: immunoSEQ multiplex PCR; TCRdb's copy keeps in-frame clones and lacks some. V, J and clone size are those of that table, while D and trimming were read from the DNA. The data contain 45,000 to 60,000 clones, roughly four fifths of them seen just once; the ten biggest clones take up about 1.8%. This TCR was sampled from a woman aged 60-75 years with acute or convalescent COVID-19. The chain joins TRBV11-2 to TRBJ1-2; unclear D gene. Source material: peripheral blood. The CDR3 spells CASSLEPASQQGYTF. The CDR3 DNA reads as TGTGCCAGCAGCTTAGAGCCTGCGTCACAGCAAGGCTACACCTTC. Using reference TRBV11-2 and TRBJ1-2 for the parts outside the CDR3, the full variable domain is EAGVAQSPRYKIIEKRQSVAFWCNPISGHATLYWYQQILGQGPKLLIQFQNNGVVDDSQLPKDRFSAERLKGVDSTLKIQPAKLEDSAVYLCASSLEPASQQGYTFGSGTRLTVV.